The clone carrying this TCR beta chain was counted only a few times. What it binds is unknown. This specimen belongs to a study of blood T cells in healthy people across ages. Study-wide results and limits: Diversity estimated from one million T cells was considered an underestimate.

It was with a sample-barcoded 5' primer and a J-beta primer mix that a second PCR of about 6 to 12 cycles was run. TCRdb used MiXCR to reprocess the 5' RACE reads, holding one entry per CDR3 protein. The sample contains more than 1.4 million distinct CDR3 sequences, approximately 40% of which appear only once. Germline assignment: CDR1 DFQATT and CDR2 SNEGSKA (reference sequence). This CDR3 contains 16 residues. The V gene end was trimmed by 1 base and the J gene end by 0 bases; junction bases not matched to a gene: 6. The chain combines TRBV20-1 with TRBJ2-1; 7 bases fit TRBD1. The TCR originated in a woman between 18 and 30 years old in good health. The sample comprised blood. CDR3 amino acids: CSARVSRGSSYNEQFF. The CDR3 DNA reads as TGCAGTGCTAGAGTCAGCAGGGGGAGCTCCTACAATGAGCAGTTCTTC.